This record covers a single TCR beta chain. Its cognate antigen has yet to be identified. Per-base quality was not reported, and no clone a single base away is much larger than it. The CDR3 goes from the cysteine to the phenylalanine over 16 residues. Only the CDR3 region is kept as DNA, spanning 48 bases read in frame from base 1. For CDR1 and CDR2, the germline V gene lists LGHNA and YSLEER. Compared with germline, V lacks 1 base and J lacks 4 bases; bases without a gene match: 7. This sample was taken from a study of cytomegalovirus exposure and HLA in healthy donors (dated by TCRdb to about 2017). Describing the broader study: An earlier analysis of some 550 of the donors reported about 290 Gb of sequence data and 117 million unique TCR beta sequences from about 200 million T cells. A later genetic analysis used genome-wide SNP genotypes for about 65% of the roughly 700 donors, treating that subset as a discovery cohort. A later analysis re-examined previously published TCR beta repertoires from about 700 donors and added high-resolution HLA genotyping to investigate patterns of TCR occurrence. Every discovery cohort repertoire had been produced on one sequencing platform. Roughly 300 gigabases of sequencing data and tens of millions of unique TCR sequences were included in an early release covering 550 to 800 HLA-typed donors. The later analysis used no new phenotypic data to find candidate immune exposures, relying instead on TCR beta sequences and their occurrence across donors. The study profiled the T cell repertoires of hundreds of subjects by immunosequencing and related them to cytomegalovirus serostatus. HLA typing included class I and class II loci at four-digit resolution. In an earlier analysis of 500 to 650 of the donors, high-throughput TCR beta sequencing was used to judge whether each TCR beta V gene segment behaved as functional or pseudogenic. A handful of DR-DQ haplotypes were handled as single units for association and clustering because linkage in the cohort was strong. A separate validation cohort of some 130 different subjects was used in addition to the approximately 670-subject first cohort. Alongside the repertoire data, information on donor age, sex, ethnicity and CMV serostatus was compiled. The study aimed to test whether signatures of past pathogen exposure could be identified by cataloging public T cell receptors. The number of typed donors differed by locus: about 620-640 for A, B, C, DRB1 and DQB1; approximately 520 for DQA1; around 610 for DPA1; and some 450 for DPB1. On average, roughly 240,000 unique TCR beta nucleotide sequences were sequenced per donor among about 400 genotyped donors of the cohort, with roughly 19% of those sequences being non-productive. The study combined high-throughput TCR immunosequencing, statistical association of individual TCRs with disease status, and machine learning to predict cytomegalovirus infection status. Of the approximately 400 genotyped donors, approximately 83% fell in the genetic ancestry cluster associated with self-reported Caucasian donors.

The cohort consisted of 666 healthy bone marrow donors. Cohort members were all nominally healthy when sampled, although unrecorded immune exposures were likely present. The donor was CMV seronegative and belonged to the group of 350 to 400 seronegative cohort members. A peripheral blood sample was provided by each donor, and peripheral blood mononuclear cells were used for TCR beta sequencing. The Qiagen DNeasy Blood Extraction Kit was used to extract genomic DNA from the blood cell samples. On the study overall, not on this receptor specifically: Assigning TCR associations to individual alleles was difficult when HLA alleles, especially DR and DQ, strongly co-occurred. In a later analysis, most CMV-associated TCR beta chains were found to appear HLA-restricted, with HLA associations seemingly driven largely by CMV exposure. A group of highly shared sequence variants was considered likely to be a technical artifact of the sequencing pipeline. The authors suggested that the approach could potentially be extended to other disease states and immunological phenotypes. Because counts were too low, roughly 16 rarely observed V segments, including chromosome 9 orphons, were excluded from the earlier analysis of under 650 of the donors. Compared with equally common non-associated chains, HLA-associated TCR beta chains in a later analysis were more clonally expanded and had lower generation probabilities. In an earlier analysis of about 600 of the donors, most TCR beta V segments appeared in productive rearrangements about 87% or about 30% of the time, broadly matching IMGT annotations. The classifier was reported to diagnose cytomegalovirus status with high specificity and sensitivity in both the original cohort and the validation cohort. The 87-base-pair reads could not distinguish some IMGT-functional V segments, including TRBV6-2 and TRBV6-3, so those segments were excluded. Most TCR sequences were observed very rarely across donors, whereas some public TCRs were present in many individuals. Sequencing depth was assumed to be roughly uniform across donors in the presence/absence analyses, though that assumption may not hold. A further reported finding was that TCR beta sequences accurately predicted the HLA-A and HLA-B alleles for most subjects in the first cohort. According to a later analysis, parvovirus B19, influenza, CMV and Epstein-Barr virus appeared linked to several top co-occurrence clusters. Only TCR beta chains were sequenced in this cohort, and the absence of alpha or paired-chain data limited detectable features. A later analysis associated 15,000 to 20,000 TCR beta sequences with specific HLA alleles at a false discovery rate of 0.05. In a later genetic analysis, fewer N-insertions in productive TCRs were reported among donors in an Asian-associated ancestry cluster than the approximately 670-donor mean. In a later genetic analysis, a missense DCLRE1C variant was associated with V-gene and J-gene trimming of TCR beta chains, and the association was replicated in an independent cohort. Because HLA typing was unavailable for some donors at each locus, only the typed subset was used in association tests. In vitro tests confirmed that three of the cytomegalovirus-associated TCR beta chains recognize cytomegalovirus antigens. CMV serostatus was the only immune exposure information available for the cohort. Correlated functional status among segregating V segments might be attributable to linkage disequilibrium, but an unknown experimental factor could not be ruled out. In the study, around 150 TCR beta chains were listed as associated with cytomegalovirus. In a later analysis, TCR association rates were found to vary across HLA loci, with the most associated TCRs seen for DRB1 alleles and the fewest for HLA-C alleles.

Library creation used the immunoSEQ multiplex PCR assay. For the multiplex PCR, a mixture combining 60 forward primers for TCR Vbeta segments and 13 reverse primers for TCR Jbeta segments was used. A multiplex PCR assay on genomic DNA amplified the CDR3 region of rearranged TCR beta genes. The Illumina HiSeq System was used to sequence the amplified TCR beta libraries as 87-base-pair reads. In the paper's pipeline: A later analysis counted tens of millions of unique TCR beta chains across the roughly 700 repertoires, and 10 million to 12 million of these chains were shared by at least two donors. Raw reads were error-corrected and collapsed into unique sequences by a nearest-neighbor algorithm in which closely related sequences were merged to remove PCR and sequencing errors. CDR3 sequences were aligned to IMGT reference sequences to assign V, D and J gene segments. For a sequence to be retained, at least a six-nucleotide match to both a V gene segment and a J gene segment was required. A rearrangement counted as productive if the CDR3 had no stop codons and remained in frame with V and J, and every other rearrangement counted as non-productive. CDR3 was defined according to IMGT convention as the region running from the second conserved V-encoded cysteine to the conserved J-encoded phenylalanine. In an earlier analysis of more than 550 of the donors, sequences lacking an unambiguous match to a single V gene segment were excluded. In an earlier analysis of 450 to 750 of the donors, a V segment was called functional when productive rearrangements were above 56.7%, and segregating when the standard deviation between donors exceeded 5%. A statistical classification framework was developed to diagnose cytomegalovirus status using the catalog of TCR beta chain sequences. In a later analysis, TCR nucleotide sequences were compared against IMGT/GENE-DB human TR gene sequences so that V and J genes could be assigned. The TCRdist pipeline was used in a later analysis to assign CDR3 sequences and most-parsimonious VDJ recombination scenarios. A later analysis defined each TCR beta chain by its CDR3 amino acid sequence plus V-gene family, and excluded reads lacking a unique V-gene family. To address suspected cross-contamination and a sequencing artifact, a later analysis removed under 600 highly shared, low-generation-probability nucleotide sequences. A later analysis calculated a clonal expansion index for each public chain from normalized within-repertoire ranks of inferred template counts. Generation probabilities in a later analysis came from a VDJ recombination model fitted to out-of-frame rearrangements, and those results were checked against IGoR. Hypergeometric tests were used in a later analysis to score TCR-TCR, TCR-HLA and TCR-CMV co-occurrence, with a repertoire-size bias correction applied to the TCR pairs. False discovery rates were estimated in a later analysis by permuting HLA or CMV assignments 20 times. In a later analysis, co-occurring TCRs were grouped with DBSCAN, and TCRdist sequence similarity was added when clustering was performed within HLA-allele-positive subsets. Repertoires with fewer than 30,000 or more than 120,000 public chains were left out of co-occurrence clustering, as were five repertoires with anomalous nucleotide sharing. TCRdb took this table from immuneACCESS and kept in-frame rearrangements with V and J called. Such tables lack part of the clones; where checked against another copy, unresolved V genes explain under half of the gap, and the rest is unexplained. That table gives V, J and clone size, and the DNA gave D and trimming. The sample table lists some 140,000 clones, about four fifths of them with a count of one. Approximately 2.8% of the sample belongs to the ten largest clones.

Source material: PBMCs. The sequence joins TRBV4-3 to TRBJ2-5, with 9 bases in between that match TRBD2. The receptor was isolated from a man younger than 30 in good health and CMV-seronegative. The DNA reads TGCGCCAGCAGCCAAGGAGATGGCGGGGGGGCAGAGACCCAGTACTTC. This yields the protein CASSQGDGGGAETQYF.